Listed below are T cell receptor beta chains from one sample, sequenced in a study of blood T cell repertoires in COVID-19. Generated by immunoSEQ multiplex PCR, the TCRdb table keeps only in-frame clones and is missing some. The sample shows 110,000 or so clones, around 89% of them seen only once. The sample comprised peripheral blood. These receptor sequences come from a human donor with acute or convalescent COVID-19. The donor label of this sample is uncertain. Both conserved end residues are part of each CDR3. D genes are given only for firm matches.

j_call: TRBJ1-2; v_call: TRBV12-3/TRBV12-4; d_call: .; cdr3_aa: CASSYSPRGYTF
j_call: TRBJ2-7; v_call: TRBV6-2/TRBV6-3; d_call: .; cdr3_aa: CASSKFGGNYEQYF
j_call: TRBJ1-4; v_call: TRBV9; d_call: .; cdr3_aa: CASGGRASEKLFF
j_call: TRBJ2-2; v_call: TRBV19; d_call: TRBD2; cdr3_aa: CASRISAGGTNTGELFF
j_call: TRBJ1-5; v_call: TRBV7-2; d_call: TRBD1; cdr3_aa: CASSQGENQPQHF
j_call: TRBJ2-7; v_call: TRBV12-2; d_call: .; cdr3_aa: CASRLVYLVPEQYF
j_call: TRBJ1-2; v_call: TRBV5-4; d_call: .; cdr3_aa: CASSQQAIDNGYTF
j_call: TRBJ1-4; v_call: TRBV4-2; d_call: .; cdr3_aa: CASSQDTRATNEKLFF
j_call: TRBJ1-1; v_call: TRBV28; d_call: TRBD1; cdr3_aa: CASSLGRRQGKAFF
j_call: TRBJ2-1; v_call: TRBV5-1; d_call: TRBD2; cdr3_aa: CASSGIAGVDNEQFF
j_call: TRBJ1-1; v_call: TRBV6-4; d_call: .; cdr3_aa: CASSDREDRAFF